This T cell receptor beta chain is from a study of T cells in narcolepsy. On the study more broadly: Healthy controls were enrolled alongside patients with narcolepsy type 1 or type 2.

Points from the study as a whole: Autoreactive clonotypes reportedly recurred in blood of same and different patients, not controls. Autoreactive HCRT-specific and TRIB2-specific clonotypes were marked in same-patient CSF-versus-blood CD4+ comparisons.

For this clone: Its antigen is still unknown.

The table came from immunoSEQ multiplex PCR; TCRdb's copy has only in-frame clones and leaves some out. The sample lists under 40,000 clones, about four fifths seen once, with about 1.1% in the top ten. This clonotype originated in a human donor with narcolepsy. The sample taken for sequencing was CD45RA- memory CD4+ T cells from PBMCs.

CDR3 coding DNA: TGTGCCAGCTCACCCCGCCACCCCCCAGATACGCAGTATTTT. Amino acid sequence: CASSPRHPPDTQYF. The J gene is TRBJ2-3, the V gene TRBV18, with no clear D. This CDR3 is built from 14 residues. V was cut by 3 bases and J by 4 bases, with 11 bases left in between. Germline lookup yields CDR1 KGHSH and CDR2 LQKENI.